This record covers a single T cell receptor (beta chain). The target antigen is unknown. The data are from a study of cytomegalovirus exposure and HLA in healthy donors. Study-wide points: The availability of immune exposure information extended only to CMV serostatus. In a later analysis, specific HLA alleles were associated with some 16,000 TCR beta sequences at a 0.05 false discovery rate. The study designated 150 to 200 TCR beta chains cytomegalovirus-associated.

This CDR3 has 12 residues. Germline V CDR1 and CDR2: GTSNPN, SVGIG (reference sequence). V lost 5 bases, J lost 0 bases, and 6 bases lay in between. PCR used 60 Vbeta primers and 13 Jbeta primers. Some clones are missing from TCRdb's copy, which holds only in-frame ones; the method was immunoSEQ multiplex PCR. This sample yields about 98,000 clones, of which approximately 87% are seen a single time; 2% to 3% belongs to the top ten. The V call is TRBV30, the J call TRBJ2-3, with D possibly being TRBD2 (6 bases). The clonotype comes from a man in his forties in good health and CMV-seronegative. Input material: PBMCs. DNA of the CDR3: TGTGCCTGGGCGGGGAGCACAGATACGCAGTATTTT. Translated, it gives CAWAGSTDTQYF.